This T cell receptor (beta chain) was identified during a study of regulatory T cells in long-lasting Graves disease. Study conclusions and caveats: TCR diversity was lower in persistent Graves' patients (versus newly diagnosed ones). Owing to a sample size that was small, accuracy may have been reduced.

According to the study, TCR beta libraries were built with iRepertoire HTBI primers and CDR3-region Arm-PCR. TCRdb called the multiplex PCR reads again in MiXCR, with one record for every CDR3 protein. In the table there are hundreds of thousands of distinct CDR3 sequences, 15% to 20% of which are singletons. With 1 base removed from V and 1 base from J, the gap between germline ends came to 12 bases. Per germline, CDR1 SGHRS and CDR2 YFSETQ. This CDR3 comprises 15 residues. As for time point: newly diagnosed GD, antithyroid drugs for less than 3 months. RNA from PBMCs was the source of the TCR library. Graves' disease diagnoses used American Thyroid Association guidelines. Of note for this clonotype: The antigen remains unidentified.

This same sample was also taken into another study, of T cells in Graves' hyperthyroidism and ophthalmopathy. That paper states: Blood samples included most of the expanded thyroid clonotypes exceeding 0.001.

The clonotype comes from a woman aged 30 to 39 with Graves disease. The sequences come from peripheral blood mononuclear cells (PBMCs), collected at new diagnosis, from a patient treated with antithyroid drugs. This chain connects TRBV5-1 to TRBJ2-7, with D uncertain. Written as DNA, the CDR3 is TGCGCCAGCAGCTTGAACACGGATAAGTCCTACGAGCAGTACTTC. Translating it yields CASSLNTDKSYEQYF.